Presented here are 13 T cell receptor beta chains from one specimen sequenced in a study of naive and memory T cell subsets. Both TRBC1 and TRBC2 were covered by a beta constant-region primer of two equimolar oligonucleotides. Four rounds of PCR amplified the ligated cDNA using nested alpha and beta constant-region primers plus SP2. TCRdb fed the UMI-ligation and nested PCR reads into MiXCR, producing one record per CDR3 protein. Among over 25,000 distinct CDR3 sequences listed, approximately 17% were seen once. Sequencing was performed on effector memory CD4+ T cells from blood. The subset here: effector memory, CD45RA- CD27-. These TCRs come from a human donor in good health.

This rearrangement joins TRBV5-4 to TRBJ2-6; perhaps TRBD1 as D (8 bases). V was shortened by 4 bases and J by 1 base, with 15 bases between the two germline ends. CDR3 size: 17 residues. CDR1 SGHNT and CDR2 YYREEE come from the germline V gene (reference sequence). The CDR3 region has the DNA TGTGCCAGCAGCCCCAGCGGGACAGGATCTGGGGCCAACGTCCTGACTTTC. Its translation: CASSPSGTGSGANVLTF.

This clonotype was detected a few times. The J gene is TRBJ2-3, the V gene TRBV7-3; D ambiguous. This CDR3 has 12 amino acids. Trimming shortened V by 0 bases and J by 6 bases, and 4 bases separated the two germline ends. Germline V CDR1 and CDR2: SGHTA, FQGTGA. DNA of the CDR3: TGTGCCAGCAGCTTAACGAGGGATACGCAGTATTTT. Residues: CASSLTRDTQYF. The full variable domain, rest sourced from reference TRBV7-3 and TRBJ2-3, is GAGVSQTPSNKVTEKGKYVELRCDPISGHTALYWYRQSLGQGPEFLIYFQGTGAADDSGLPNDRFFAVRPEGSVSTLKIQRTERGDSAVYLCASSLTRDTQYFGPGTRLTVL.

This clonotype appeared a few times. The V gene is TRBV6-2 or TRBV6-3, the J gene TRBJ1-4; D remains unclear. CDR1 is MNHEY and CDR2 is SVGEGT in the germline V gene. The V end lost 6 bases, the J end lost 0 bases, and 14 bases lay between the germline ends. The length of the CDR3 is 16 residues. The DNA for the CDR3 is TGTGCCAGCAGCCCAGGAAACTTCGCAACTAATGAAAAACTGTTTTTT. Its protein is CASSPGNFATNEKLFF.

This clonotype was counted a few times. V usage is TRBV12-3 or TRBV12-4 and J usage is TRBJ1-2, with a possible D match to TRBD1 (6 bases). Trimming took 6 bases from V and 1 from J, leaving 12 bases between them. This CDR3 spans 14 amino acids. The CDR3 loop is CASSRGQINYGYTF. In nucleotides, the CDR3 is TGTGCCAGCAGCCGGGGACAAATTAACTATGGCTACACCTTC.

This clonotype appeared many times. The chain is built from TRBV6-5 and TRBJ2-7; TRBD1 matches at 9 bases. After removal of 5 bases from V and 3 bases from J, the junction contained 5 bases not matched to a gene. The CDR3 spans 14 residues. Germline CDR1 and CDR2: MNHEY and SVGAGI. The CDR3 DNA is TGTGCCAGCAGTAGGGGACAGGGAATCTACGAGCAGTACTTC. Its protein is CASSRGQGIYEQYF.

V usage is TRBV4-3 and J usage is TRBJ2-2; the D call may be TRBD1 or TRBD2 (6 bases each). V dropped 0 bases and J dropped 4 bases, with 24 bases sitting between them. The CDR3 length is 20 residues. The germline CDR1 and CDR2 sequences are LGHNA and YSLEER. This CDR3 is CASSQESHFRAGDFTGELFF. The DNA of the CDR3 is TGCGCCAGCAGCCAAGAGTCTCACTTTAGGGCAGGGGACTTCACCGGGGAGCTGTTTTTT.

The chain carries TRBV9 and TRBJ2-5, with 7 bases fitting TRBD1. CDR1 and CDR2 from the germline V gene are SGDLS and YYNGEE. The CDR3 sequence is 15 residues long. V lost 4 bases and J lost 2; bases outside the gene matches: 8. In nucleotides, the CDR3 is TGTGCCAGCAGCCCACAGGGGACGGCTCAAGAGACCCAGTACTTC. It encodes CASSPQGTAQETQYF. The full variable domain, in which reference TRBV9 and TRBJ2-5 provide the parts outside the CDR3, is DSGVTQTPKHLITATGQRVTLRCSPRSGDLSVYWYQQSLDQGLQFLIQYYNGEERAKGNILERFSAQQFPDLHSELNLSSLELGDSALYFCASSPQGTAQETQYFGPGTRLLVL.

This chain connects TRBV12-3 or TRBV12-4 to TRBJ2-1; D might be TRBD2 (5 bases). CDR3 length: 21 residues. The ends were cut back, 2 bases at V and 2 bases at J, with 28 bases in the middle. The CDR3 DNA is TGTGCCAGCAGTTTACGGTCCGCCTTCGGACTCGGAGGAAATGCCTACAATGAGCAGTTCTTC. It yields the protein CASSLRSAFGLGGNAYNEQFF.

The J gene is TRBJ2-4, the V gene TRBV12-3 or TRBV12-4, with 9 bases matching TRBD2. V lost 2 bases, J lost 8 bases, and 4 bases stayed unmatched. The CDR3 is 14 residues long. The CDR3 sequence: CASSLWREGDIQYF. In DNA, the CDR3 is TGTGCCAGCAGTTTATGGCGGGAGGGGGACATTCAGTACTTC.

This clonotype has just a few counts. This chain connects TRBV7-2 to TRBJ1-4; D is ambiguous. Germline-derived CDR1 and CDR2 are SGHTA and FQGNSA. V shed 5 bases and J shed 5 bases, with 18 bases lying between them. CDR3 length: 16 amino acids. This CDR3 is CASSPQSLQWNEKLFF. As DNA, the CDR3 is TGTGCCAGCAGCCCCCAATCGTTACAGTGGAATGAAAAACTGTTTTTT.

This clonotype has a handful of counts. The rearrangement uses TRBV7-3 and TRBJ2-3, with 11 bases aligning to TRBD2. Germline V CDR1 and CDR2: SGHTA, FQGTGA. With 4 bases clipped from V and 2 bases from J, the junction kept 11 bases outside the gene matches. There are 18 residues in the CDR3. The CDR3 loop is CASSSDPIAGGNTDTQYF. CDR3 nucleotide sequence: TGTGCCAGCAGCTCCGATCCTATAGCGGGAGGGAACACAGATACGCAGTATTTT.

The chain carries TRBV4-1 and TRBJ1-3, with D tentatively TRBD1 (6 bases). The CDR3 is made up of 16 amino acids. The germline V and J ends were trimmed by 4 bases and 0 bases, with 13 bases remaining between them. CDR1 and CDR2 (germline): MGHRA, YSYEKL. The CDR3 DNA follows: TGCGCCAGCAGCCGTCTTCGGACAGACTCTGGAAACACCATATATTTT. Protein sequence: CASSRLRTDSGNTIYF.

The CDR3: CASSWGRASAGDTQYF. DNA for the CDR3: TGCGCCAGCAGCTGGGGGAGGGCTAGCGCTGGAGATACGCAGTATTTT. The chain is built from TRBV4-3 and TRBJ2-3, with TRBD2 matching over 7 bases. With V trimmed by 5 bases and J by 5 bases, 13 bases remained unmatched. CDR3 size: 16 residues. From germline, CDR1 is LGHNA and CDR2 YSLEER.